The clone carrying this TCR beta chain has a single count. The CDR3 is 13 amino acids. CDR1 and CDR2 (germline): SGHTA, FQGNSA. Trimming left V 1 base short and J 1 base short, with 4 bases between. This sample is part of a study of preoperative IRX-2 immunotherapy in early breast cancer. Treatment described: preoperative locoregional IRX-2 cytokine immunotherapy. Patients received preoperative, locoregional IRX-2 cytokine immunotherapy in a phase Ib study. Sequencing was performed with immunoSEQ multiplex PCR; in TCRdb, only in-frame clones are kept and a portion is missing. The sample yields 30,000 to 35,000 clones, about 96% seen once.

The specimen was collected from a patient treated with IRX-2 immunotherapy. The sequence derives from a human donor with breast cancer. The V call is TRBV7-2, the J call TRBJ1-1; D unclear. The CDR3: CASSLEGNTEAFF. The CDR3 DNA sequence: TGTGCCAGCAGCTTAGAGGGGAACACTGAAGCTTTCTTT.